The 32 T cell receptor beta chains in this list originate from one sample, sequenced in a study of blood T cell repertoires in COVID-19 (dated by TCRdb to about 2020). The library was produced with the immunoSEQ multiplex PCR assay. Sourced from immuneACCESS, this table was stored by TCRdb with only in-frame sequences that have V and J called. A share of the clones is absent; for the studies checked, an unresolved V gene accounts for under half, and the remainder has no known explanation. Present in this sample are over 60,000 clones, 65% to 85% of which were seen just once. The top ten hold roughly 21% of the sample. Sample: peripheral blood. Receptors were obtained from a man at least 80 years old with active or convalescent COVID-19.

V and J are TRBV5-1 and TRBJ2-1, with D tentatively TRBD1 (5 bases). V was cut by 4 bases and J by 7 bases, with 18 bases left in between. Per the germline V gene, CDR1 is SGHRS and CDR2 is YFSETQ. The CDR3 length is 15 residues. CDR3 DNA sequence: TGCGCCAGCAGCCAGGGAAATCCCGCCTTTAATGAGCAGTTCTTC. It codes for CASSQGNPAFNEQFF.

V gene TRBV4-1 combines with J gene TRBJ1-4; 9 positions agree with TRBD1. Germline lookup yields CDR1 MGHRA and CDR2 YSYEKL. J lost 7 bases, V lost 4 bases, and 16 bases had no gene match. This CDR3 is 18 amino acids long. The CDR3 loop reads CASSLQAGTGIIFEKLFF. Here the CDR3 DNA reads TGCGCCAGCAGCCTCCAAGCCGGGACAGGGATTATATTTGAAAAACTGTTTTTT.

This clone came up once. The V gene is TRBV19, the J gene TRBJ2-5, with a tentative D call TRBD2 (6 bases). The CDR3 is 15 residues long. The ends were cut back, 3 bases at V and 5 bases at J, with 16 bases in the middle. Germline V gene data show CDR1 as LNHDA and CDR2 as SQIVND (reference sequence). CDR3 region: CASSIWWGDGETQYF. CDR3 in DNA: TGTGCCAGTAGTATTTGGTGGGGGGACGGGGAGACCCAGTACTTC. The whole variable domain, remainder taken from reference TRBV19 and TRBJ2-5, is DGGITQSPKYLFRKEGQNVTLSCEQNLNHDAMYWYRQDPGQGLRLIYYSQIVNDFQKGDIAEGYSVSREKKESFPLTVTSAQKNPTAFYLCASSIWWGDGETQYFGPGTRLLVL.

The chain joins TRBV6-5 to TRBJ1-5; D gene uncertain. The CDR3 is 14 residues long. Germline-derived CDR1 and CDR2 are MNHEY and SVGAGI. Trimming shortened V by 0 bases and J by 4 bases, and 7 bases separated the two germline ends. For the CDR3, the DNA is TGTGCCAGCAGTTACTCGGGCTGGAATCAGCCCCAGCATTTT. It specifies CASSYSGWNQPQHF.

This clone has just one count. CDR3 amino acids: CASSPRMYSTDTQYF. The CDR3 DNA follows: TGTGCCAGCAGCCCGAGGATGTATAGCACAGATACGCAGTATTTT. The chain couples TRBV5-4 to TRBJ2-3; no definite D call. CDR1 SGHNT and CDR2 YYREEE come from the germline V gene (reference sequence). CDR3 length: 15 amino acids. V was clipped by 4 bases and J by 0 bases, with 12 bases between them.

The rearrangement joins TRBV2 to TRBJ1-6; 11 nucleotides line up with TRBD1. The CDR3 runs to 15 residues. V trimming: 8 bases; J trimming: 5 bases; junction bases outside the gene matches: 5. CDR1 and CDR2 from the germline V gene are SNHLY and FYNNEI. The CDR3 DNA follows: TGTGCCAGCGGGGGACAGGGGGGGGATAATTCACCCCTCCACTTT. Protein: CASGGQGGDNSPLHF.

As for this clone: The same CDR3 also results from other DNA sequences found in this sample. CDR3 sequence: CSVVERSYEQYF. The CDR3 nucleotides are TGCAGCGTTGTGGAGCGCTCCTACGAGCAGTACTTC. This chain connects TRBV29-1 to TRBJ2-7, with no clear D. The germline CDR1 and CDR2 sequences are SQVTM and ANQGSEA. The CDR3 runs 12 residues. Deletions cut 4 bases from V and 0 bases from J, with 7 bases between.

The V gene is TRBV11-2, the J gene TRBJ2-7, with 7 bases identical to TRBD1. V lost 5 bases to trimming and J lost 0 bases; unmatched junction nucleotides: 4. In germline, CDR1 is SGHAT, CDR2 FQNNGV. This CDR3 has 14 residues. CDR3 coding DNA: TGTGCCAGCAGCCCGGGACAGCACTCCTACGAGCAGTACTTC. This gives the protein CASSPGQHSYEQYF.

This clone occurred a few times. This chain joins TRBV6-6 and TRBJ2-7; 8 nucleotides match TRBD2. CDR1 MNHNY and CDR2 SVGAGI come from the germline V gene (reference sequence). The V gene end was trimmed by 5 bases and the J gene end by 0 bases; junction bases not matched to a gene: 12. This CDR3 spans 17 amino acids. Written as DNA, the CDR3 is TGTGCCAGCAGTCCCTCCCGGGTAGCGGGGACCTCCTACGAGCAGTACTTC. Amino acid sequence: CASSPSRVAGTSYEQYF.

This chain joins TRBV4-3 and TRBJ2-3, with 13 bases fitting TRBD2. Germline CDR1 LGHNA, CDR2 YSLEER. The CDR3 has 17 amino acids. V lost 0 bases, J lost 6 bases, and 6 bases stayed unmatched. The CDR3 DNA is TGCGCCAGCAGCCAAGACGGACTAGCGGGAGTAGGGGATACGCAGTATTTT. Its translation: CASSQDGLAGVGDTQYF.

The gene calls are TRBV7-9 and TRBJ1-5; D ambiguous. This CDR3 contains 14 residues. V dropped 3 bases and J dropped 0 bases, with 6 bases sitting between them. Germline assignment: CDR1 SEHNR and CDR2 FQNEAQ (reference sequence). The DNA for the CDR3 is TGTGCCAGCAGCTTTTCATCTAGCAATCAGCCCCAGCATTTT. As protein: CASSFSSSNQPQHF.

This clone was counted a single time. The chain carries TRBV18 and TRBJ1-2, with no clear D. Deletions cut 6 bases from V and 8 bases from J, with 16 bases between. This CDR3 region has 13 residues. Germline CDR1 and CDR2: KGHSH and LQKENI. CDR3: CASSLRESGGYTF. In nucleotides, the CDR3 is TGTGCCAGCTCCCTTCGGGAAAGCGGCGGCTACACCTTC.

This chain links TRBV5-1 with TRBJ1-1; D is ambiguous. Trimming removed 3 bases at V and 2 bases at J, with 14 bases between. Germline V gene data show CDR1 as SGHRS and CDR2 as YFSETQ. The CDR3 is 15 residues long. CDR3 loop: CASSSLEQSNTEAFF. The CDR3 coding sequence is TGCGCCAGCAGCTCCCTTGAACAGAGTAACACTGAAGCTTTCTTT.

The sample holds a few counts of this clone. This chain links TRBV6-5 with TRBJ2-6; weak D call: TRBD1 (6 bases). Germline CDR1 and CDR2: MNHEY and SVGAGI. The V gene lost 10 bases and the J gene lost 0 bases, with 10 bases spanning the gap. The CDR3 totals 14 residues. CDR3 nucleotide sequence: TGTGCCACCCACAGGGACTCTGGGGCCAACGTCCTGACTTTC. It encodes CATHRDSGANVLTF.

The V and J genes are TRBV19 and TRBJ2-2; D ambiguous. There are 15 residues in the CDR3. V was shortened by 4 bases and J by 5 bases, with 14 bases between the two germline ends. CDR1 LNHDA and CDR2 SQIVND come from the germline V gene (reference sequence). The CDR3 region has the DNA TGTGCCAGTAGTAGCCTCCCGGTTGGTACCGGGGAGCTGTTTTTT. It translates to CASSSLPVGTGELFF.

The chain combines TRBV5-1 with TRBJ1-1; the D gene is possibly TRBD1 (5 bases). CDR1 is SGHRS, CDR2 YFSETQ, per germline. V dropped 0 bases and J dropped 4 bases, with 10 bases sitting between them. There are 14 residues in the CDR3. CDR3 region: CASSLAGEATEAFF. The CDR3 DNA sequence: TGCGCCAGCAGCTTGGCGGGGGAGGCCACTGAAGCTTTCTTT.

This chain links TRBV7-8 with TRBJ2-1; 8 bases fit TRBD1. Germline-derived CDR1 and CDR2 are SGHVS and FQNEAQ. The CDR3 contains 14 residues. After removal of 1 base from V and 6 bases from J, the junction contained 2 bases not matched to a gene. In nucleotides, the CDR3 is TGTGCCAGCAGCTTAGTGGACAGGGTCAATGAGCAGTTCTTC. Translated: CASSLVDRVNEQFF.

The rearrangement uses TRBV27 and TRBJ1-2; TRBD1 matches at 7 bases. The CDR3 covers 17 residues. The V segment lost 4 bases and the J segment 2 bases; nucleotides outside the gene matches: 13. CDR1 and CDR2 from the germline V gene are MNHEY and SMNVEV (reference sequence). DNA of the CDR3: TGTGCCAGCAGTTCCCGGGACAGTCGGAATCGCAACTATGGCTACACCTTC. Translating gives CASSSRDSRNRNYGYTF.

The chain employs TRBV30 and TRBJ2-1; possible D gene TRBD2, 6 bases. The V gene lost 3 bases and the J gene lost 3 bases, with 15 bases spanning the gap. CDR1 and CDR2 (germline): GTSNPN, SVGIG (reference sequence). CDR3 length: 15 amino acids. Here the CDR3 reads CAWSGGQLNYNEQFF. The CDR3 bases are TGTGCCTGGAGCGGGGGTCAGCTGAACTACAATGAGCAGTTCTTC.

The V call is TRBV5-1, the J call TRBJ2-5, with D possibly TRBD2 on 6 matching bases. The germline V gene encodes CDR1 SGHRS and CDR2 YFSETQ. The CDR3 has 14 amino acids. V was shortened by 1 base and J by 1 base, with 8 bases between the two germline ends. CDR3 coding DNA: TGCGCCAGCAGCTTGCGGAGGGCCCAAGAGACCCAGTACTTC. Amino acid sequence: CASSLRRAQETQYF. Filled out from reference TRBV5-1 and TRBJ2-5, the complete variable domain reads KAGVTQTPRYLIKTRGQQVTLSCSPISGHRSVSWYQQTPGQGLQFLFEYFSETQRNKGNFPGRFSGRQFSNSRSEMNVSTLELGDSALYLCASSLRRAQETQYFGPGTRLLVL.

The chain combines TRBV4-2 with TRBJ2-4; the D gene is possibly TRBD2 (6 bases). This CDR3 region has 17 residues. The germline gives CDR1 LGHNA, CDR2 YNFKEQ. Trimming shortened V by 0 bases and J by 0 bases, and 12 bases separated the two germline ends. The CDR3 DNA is TGTGCCAGCAGCCAAGAGGCAGGGACTCTAGCCAAAAACATTCAGTACTTC. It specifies CASSQEAGTLAKNIQYF.

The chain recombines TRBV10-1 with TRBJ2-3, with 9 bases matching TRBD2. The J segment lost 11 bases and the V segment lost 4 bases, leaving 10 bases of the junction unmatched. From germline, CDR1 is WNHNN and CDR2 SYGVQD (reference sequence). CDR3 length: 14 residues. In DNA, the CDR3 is TGCGCCAGCAGTGTCGAGTTGGAGACTAGCGGGCAGTATTTT. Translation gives CASSVELETSGQYF.

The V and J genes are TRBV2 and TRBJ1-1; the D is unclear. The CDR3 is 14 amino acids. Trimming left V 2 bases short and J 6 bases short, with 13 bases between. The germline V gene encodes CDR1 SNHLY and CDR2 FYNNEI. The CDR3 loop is CASSERGSSAEAFF. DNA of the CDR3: TGTGCCAGCAGTGAACGAGGGTCGTCGGCTGAAGCTTTCTTT.

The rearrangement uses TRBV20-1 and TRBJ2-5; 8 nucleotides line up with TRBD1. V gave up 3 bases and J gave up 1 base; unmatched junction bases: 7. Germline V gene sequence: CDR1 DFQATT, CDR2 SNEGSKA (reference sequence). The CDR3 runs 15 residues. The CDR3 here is CSASPGQAFQETQYF. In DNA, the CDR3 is TGCAGTGCTAGTCCGGGACAGGCCTTCCAAGAGACCCAGTACTTC.

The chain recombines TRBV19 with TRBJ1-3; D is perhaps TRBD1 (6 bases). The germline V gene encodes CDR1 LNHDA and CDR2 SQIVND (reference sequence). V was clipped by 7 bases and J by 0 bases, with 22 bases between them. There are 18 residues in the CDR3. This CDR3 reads CASTLGQEFLSSGNTIYF. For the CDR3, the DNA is TGTGCCAGTACCCTGGGACAAGAGTTCCTTAGCTCTGGAAACACCATATATTTT. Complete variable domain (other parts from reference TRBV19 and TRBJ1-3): DGGITQSPKYLFRKEGQNVTLSCEQNLNHDAMYWYRQDPGQGLRLIYYSQIVNDFQKGDIAEGYSVSREKKESFPLTVTSAQKNPTAFYLCASTLGQEFLSSGNTIYFGEGSWLTVV.

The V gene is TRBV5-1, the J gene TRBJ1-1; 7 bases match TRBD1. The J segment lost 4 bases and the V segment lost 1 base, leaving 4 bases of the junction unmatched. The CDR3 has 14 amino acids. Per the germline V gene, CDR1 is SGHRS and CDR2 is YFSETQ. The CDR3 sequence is CASSLRQGGTEAFF. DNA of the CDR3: TGCGCCAGCAGCTTGCGGCAGGGGGGCACTGAAGCTTTCTTT. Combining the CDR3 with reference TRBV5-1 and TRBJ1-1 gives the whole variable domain KAGVTQTPRYLIKTRGQQVTLSCSPISGHRSVSWYQQTPGQGLQFLFEYFSETQRNKGNFPGRFSGRQFSNSRSEMNVSTLELGDSALYLCASSLRQGGTEAFFGQGTRLTVV.

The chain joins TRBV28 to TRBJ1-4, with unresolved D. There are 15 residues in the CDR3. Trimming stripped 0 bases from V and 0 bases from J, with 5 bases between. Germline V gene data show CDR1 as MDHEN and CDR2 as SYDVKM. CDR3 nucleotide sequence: TGTGCCAGCAGTTTATGGACATCAACTAATGAAAAACTGTTTTTT. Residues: CASSLWTSTNEKLFF.

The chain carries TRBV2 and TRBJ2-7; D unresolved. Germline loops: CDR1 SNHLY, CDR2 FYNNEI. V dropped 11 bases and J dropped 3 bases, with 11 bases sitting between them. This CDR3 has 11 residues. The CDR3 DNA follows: TGTGCCGGAGCGCGAAACTACGAGCAGTACTTC. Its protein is CAGARNYEQYF.

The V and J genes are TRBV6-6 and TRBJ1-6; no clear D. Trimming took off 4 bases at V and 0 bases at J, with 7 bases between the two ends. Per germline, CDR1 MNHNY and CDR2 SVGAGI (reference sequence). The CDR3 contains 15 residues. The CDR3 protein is CASSFRSSYNSPLHF. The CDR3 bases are TGTGCCAGCAGTTTTAGGAGCTCCTATAATTCACCCCTCCACTTT.

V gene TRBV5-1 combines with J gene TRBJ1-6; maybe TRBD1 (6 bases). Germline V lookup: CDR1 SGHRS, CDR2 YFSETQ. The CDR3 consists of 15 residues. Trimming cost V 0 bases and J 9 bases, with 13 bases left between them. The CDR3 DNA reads TGCGCCAGCAGCTTGGGTGAGACAGGTGGTTCACCCCTCCACTTT. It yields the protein CASSLGETGGSPLHF.

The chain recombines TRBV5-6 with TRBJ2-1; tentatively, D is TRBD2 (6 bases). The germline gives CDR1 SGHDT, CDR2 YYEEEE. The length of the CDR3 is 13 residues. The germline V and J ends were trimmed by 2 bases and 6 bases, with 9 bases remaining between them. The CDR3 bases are TGTGCCAGCAGCTTAGGAGGGTTCAATGAGCAGTTCTTC. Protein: CASSLGGFNEQFF.

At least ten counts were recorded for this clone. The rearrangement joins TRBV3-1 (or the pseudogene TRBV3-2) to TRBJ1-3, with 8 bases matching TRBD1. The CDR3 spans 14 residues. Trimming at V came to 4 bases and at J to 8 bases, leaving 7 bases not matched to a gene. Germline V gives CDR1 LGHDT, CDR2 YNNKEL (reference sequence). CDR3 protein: CASSPWTGPDTIYF. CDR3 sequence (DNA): TGTGCCAGCAGCCCCTGGACAGGGCCTGACACCATATATTTT.